A selection of T cell receptor beta chains follows, all from one sample in a study of cytomegalovirus exposure and HLA in healthy donors. Sequencing was performed with immunoSEQ multiplex PCR; in TCRdb, only in-frame clones are kept and a portion is missing. The sample holds about 110,000 clones, around 71% seen once. The sample taken for sequencing was PBMCs. These receptors were collected from a boy younger than 18 in good health and CMV-seronegative. The CDR3 runs from the conserved cysteine through the conserved F or W. Each record gives: J gene, D gene, V gene, clone size, CDR3 DNA, CDR3 protein. A D gene is named only where the DNA matches it firmly. Size is omitted from some rows. Given values are once, few, many or a class for expanded clones.

j_call: TRBJ2-4
d_call: TRBD1
v_call: TRBV7-3
clone_size: NA
cdr3_nt: TGTGCCAGCAGCCCAACAGGGTTGACAGGGGGCATTCAGTACTTC
cdr3_aa: CASSPTGLTGGIQYF

j_call: TRBJ1-4
d_call: NA
v_call: TRBV5-6
clone_size: few
cdr3_nt: TGTGCCAGCAGTCTCGGTCGGAGTGAAAAACTGTTTTTT
cdr3_aa: CASSLGRSEKLFF

j_call: TRBJ1-2
d_call: TRBD1
v_call: TRBV27
clone_size: NA
cdr3_nt: TGTGCCAGCAGTTTTCTTCAGGGGGCGCGTGGCTACACCTTC
cdr3_aa: CASSFLQGARGYTF

j_call: TRBJ1-4
d_call: TRBD1
v_call: TRBV6-1
clone_size: NA
cdr3_nt: TGTGCCAGCAGTGAAGCGCTTAGGACAGGGAATGATGAAAAACTGTTTTTT
cdr3_aa: CASSEALRTGNDEKLFF

j_call: TRBJ2-3
d_call: TRBD2
v_call: TRBV9
clone_size: NA
cdr3_nt: TGTGCCAGCAGCGCCCCTAGCGGGGGGGCTGGGTACACAGATACGCAGTATTTT
cdr3_aa: CASSAPSGGAGYTDTQYF

j_call: TRBJ2-7
d_call: TRBD1
v_call: TRBV30
clone_size: NA
cdr3_nt: TGTGCCTGTCGGGACAGGCCCTACGAGCAGTACTTC
cdr3_aa: CACRDRPYEQYF

j_call: TRBJ2-3
d_call: TRBD2
v_call: TRBV7-8
clone_size: few
cdr3_nt: TGTGCCGGAGGGGGACTAGCGGGAGATACAGATACGCAGTATTTT
cdr3_aa: CAGGGLAGDTDTQYF

j_call: TRBJ2-2
d_call: NA
v_call: TRBV6-7
clone_size: NA
cdr3_nt: TGTGCCAGCAGTTCCTACGTACTCTGCCGTAACACCGGGGAGCTGTTTTTT
cdr3_aa: CASSSYVLCRNTGELFF

j_call: TRBJ1-2
d_call: NA
v_call: TRBV6-1
clone_size: NA
cdr3_nt: TGTGCCAGCATAGAACAGGGAGCGGATGGCTACACCTTC
cdr3_aa: CASIEQGADGYTF

j_call: TRBJ2-7
d_call: NA
v_call: TRBV7-9
clone_size: NA
cdr3_nt: TGTGCCAGCAGCTTAGCGGGGGGAGAAGAGCAGTACTTC
cdr3_aa: CASSLAGGEEQYF

j_call: TRBJ1-1
d_call: NA
v_call: TRBV10-3
clone_size: NA
cdr3_nt: TGTGCCATCAGGGAGGATAGGGGCACTGAAGCTTTCTTT
cdr3_aa: CAIREDRGTEAFF

j_call: TRBJ2-1
d_call: NA
v_call: TRBV30
clone_size: NA
cdr3_nt: TGTGCCTGGAGCCCACTTCATGCAGAGCAGTTCTTC
cdr3_aa: CAWSPLHAEQFF

j_call: TRBJ2-3
d_call: NA
v_call: TRBV19
clone_size: many
cdr3_nt: TGTGCCAGTACCCTGGACATAAGCACAGATACGCAGTATTTT
cdr3_aa: CASTLDISTDTQYF

j_call: TRBJ2-3
d_call: NA
v_call: TRBV5-6
clone_size: NA
cdr3_nt: TGTGCCAGCAGCTTAGGGGCGGGGATTTTACAAGATACGCAGTATTTT
cdr3_aa: CASSLGAGILQDTQYF

j_call: TRBJ2-1
d_call: NA
v_call: TRBV20-1
clone_size: few
cdr3_nt: TGCAGTGCTAGGAGGCGAAATGAGCAGTTCTTC
cdr3_aa: CSARRRNEQFF

j_call: TRBJ2-7
d_call: NA
v_call: TRBV5-1
clone_size: NA
cdr3_nt: TGCGCCAGCAGCGCAAACAGGGATGGGTCCTACGAGCAGTACTTC
cdr3_aa: CASSANRDGSYEQYF

j_call: TRBJ1-2
d_call: NA
v_call: TRBV13
clone_size: NA
cdr3_nt: TGTGCCAGCAGCTCCCCCAGTAACCTCTATGGCTACACCTTC
cdr3_aa: CASSSPSNLYGYTF

j_call: TRBJ1-2
d_call: TRBD1
v_call: TRBV5-4
clone_size: NA
cdr3_nt: TGTGCCAGCAGCTTGGACAGGGGCACCTATGGCTACACCTTC
cdr3_aa: CASSLDRGTYGYTF

j_call: TRBJ1-4
d_call: TRBD1
v_call: TRBV28
clone_size: NA
cdr3_nt: TGTGCCAGCAGCTACGGACAGGGTAATGAAAAACTGTTTTTT
cdr3_aa: CASSYGQGNEKLFF

j_call: TRBJ2-3
d_call: NA
v_call: TRBV18
clone_size: NA
cdr3_nt: TGTGCCAGCTCACCAGACTTGGGCACAGATACGCAGTATTTT
cdr3_aa: CASSPDLGTDTQYF

j_call: TRBJ2-6
d_call: TRBD1
v_call: TRBV19
clone_size: few
cdr3_nt: TGTGCCAGTAGTGCCAGGGGGCGCTCCTCTGGGGCCAACGTCCTGACTTTC
cdr3_aa: CASSARGRSSGANVLTF

j_call: TRBJ2-2
d_call: NA
v_call: TRBV28
clone_size: NA
cdr3_nt: TGTGCCAGCATGGGGCAGGGGATAACTTCTAACACCGGGGAGCTGTTTTTT
cdr3_aa: CASMGQGITSNTGELFF

j_call: TRBJ1-5
d_call: NA
v_call: TRBV6-1
clone_size: NA
cdr3_nt: TGTGCCACCAGTACCACAAGTGGCAATCAGCCCCAGCATTTT
cdr3_aa: CATSTTSGNQPQHF

j_call: TRBJ2-3
d_call: TRBD2
v_call: TRBV4-1
clone_size: NA
cdr3_nt: TGCGCCAGCAGGTTTGGACTAGCGGGGATCACAGATACGCAGTATTTT
cdr3_aa: CASRFGLAGITDTQYF

j_call: TRBJ2-7
d_call: NA
v_call: TRBV19
clone_size: NA
cdr3_nt: TGTGCCAGTAGTATAGGCAGGAACTACGAGCAGTACTTC
cdr3_aa: CASSIGRNYEQYF

j_call: TRBJ1-3
d_call: NA
v_call: TRBV30
clone_size: few
cdr3_nt: TGTGCCTGGGCGGTGAGAGGGAGGATCTCTGGAAACACCATATATTTT
cdr3_aa: CAWAVRGRISGNTIYF

j_call: TRBJ1-1
d_call: NA
v_call: TRBV30
clone_size: few
cdr3_nt: TGTGCCTGGAGTAGCGGGGTAGTGAACACTGAAGCTTTCTTT
cdr3_aa: CAWSSGVVNTEAFF

j_call: TRBJ1-1
d_call: NA
v_call: TRBV28
clone_size: NA
cdr3_nt: TGTGCCAGTTCCATGAACACTGAAGCTTTCTTT
cdr3_aa: CASSMNTEAFF

j_call: TRBJ1-3
d_call: NA
v_call: TRBV19
clone_size: NA
cdr3_nt: TGTGCCAGTAGTATACGGGGGACGGCTGGAAACACCATATATTTT
cdr3_aa: CASSIRGTAGNTIYF

j_call: TRBJ2-3
d_call: NA
v_call: TRBV5-1
clone_size: NA
cdr3_nt: TGCGCCAGCAGCCCCGTCCTAACCGGGGGGCCCACAGATACGCAGTATTTT
cdr3_aa: CASSPVLTGGPTDTQYF

j_call: TRBJ1-1
d_call: NA
v_call: TRBV29-1
clone_size: NA
cdr3_nt: TGCAGCGTGGGAGGGGGAACTGAAGCTTTCTTT
cdr3_aa: CSVGGGTEAFF

j_call: TRBJ2-3
d_call: TRBD2
v_call: TRBV27
clone_size: NA
cdr3_nt: TGTGCCAGCAGTCCGCCCTATCGACTAGCGGGCACAGATACGCAGTATTTT
cdr3_aa: CASSPPYRLAGTDTQYF

j_call: TRBJ2-7
d_call: TRBD2
v_call: TRBV7-6
clone_size: NA
cdr3_nt: TGTGCCAGCAGCTTAGTGCTAGAGCGGGAGGTGGGCGAGCAGTACTTC
cdr3_aa: CASSLVLEREVGEQYF

j_call: TRBJ2-1
d_call: NA
v_call: TRBV15
clone_size: NA
cdr3_nt: TGTGCCACCAGCAGAGAGGGGCTTTACAATGAGCAGTTCTTC
cdr3_aa: CATSREGLYNEQFF

j_call: TRBJ1-2
d_call: NA
v_call: TRBV4-3
clone_size: once
cdr3_nt: TGCGCCAGCAGCCAGTATCTAGAGGGCCCTGGCTACACCTTC
cdr3_aa: CASSQYLEGPGYTF

j_call: TRBJ2-7
d_call: NA
v_call: TRBV29-1
clone_size: NA
cdr3_nt: TGCAGTGGGATGGCAGGGGTGGGCGCCGAGCAGTACTTC
cdr3_aa: CSGMAGVGAEQYF

j_call: TRBJ1-2
d_call: NA
v_call: TRBV30
clone_size: NA
cdr3_nt: TGTGCCCGCGAACGACAGGATGGCTACACCTTC
cdr3_aa: CARERQDGYTF